This T cell receptor (beta chain) was sequenced for a study of T cells in Graves' hyperthyroidism and ophthalmopathy. Study results and limitations: The majority of expanded thyroid clonotypes above 0.001 also appeared in blood.

Regarding this clonotype: Its antigen is not identified.

Patients were excluded because of uncontrolled infection, other autoimmune disease, pregnancy or lactation. Based on clinical symptoms, serum thyroxine and TRAb, thyroid ultrasound and orbital computed tomography, diagnoses were reached. The PBMCs were taken from approximately 11 ml of fresh peripheral blood. Germline V gives CDR1 SGHTA, CDR2 FQGNSA. Between the trimmed V and J ends, which lost 1 base and 0 bases, there was a span of 9 bases. The CDR3 extends over 16 amino acids. Using RNA transcripts as the source, TCR beta CDR3 regions were amplified. A set of HTBI primers served as the primers for a first-round RT-PCR of the TCR CDR3. TCRdb ran MiXCR on the multiplex PCR reads and lists one entry per CDR3 protein. The sample includes approximately 350,000 distinct CDR3 sequences, around 15% of them seen just once.

Sequencing was done on a sample of blood. V usage is TRBV7-2 and J usage is TRBJ2-2, with D perhaps TRBD2 (6 bases). This receptor was obtained from an older woman with Graves' ophthalmopathy. The CDR3 sequence: CASSLDGTANTGELFF. For the CDR3, the DNA is TGTGCCAGCAGCTTAGATGGGACTGCGAACACCGGGGAGCTGTTTTTT.